The clone carrying this T cell receptor beta chain was picked up a small number of times. The source of the sample is a study of T cells after yellow fever vaccination. Trimming cost V 1 base and J 7 bases, with 11 bases left between them. Germline CDR1 reads LNHNV; CDR2 reads YYDKDF (reference sequence). The CDR3 extends over 14 amino acids. UMIs and a universal primer site were added when TCR cDNA was made by 5'RACE template switching. Using its own MiXCR run on the 5' RACE reads, TCRdb lists one record per CDR3 protein. The table has some 560,000 distinct CDR3 sequences, roughly a sixth seen once. The chain recombines TRBV15 with TRBJ2-1; D is ambiguous. The receptor comes from a man between 18 and 29 years old who received the YFV17D yellow fever vaccine. The sample consisted of PBMCs, taken around 5 days after the first yellow fever vaccination. The CDR3 reads CATSRAPGRNEQFF. CDR3 bases: TGTGCCACCAGCAGAGCGCCTGGGCGGAATGAGCAGTTCTTC.